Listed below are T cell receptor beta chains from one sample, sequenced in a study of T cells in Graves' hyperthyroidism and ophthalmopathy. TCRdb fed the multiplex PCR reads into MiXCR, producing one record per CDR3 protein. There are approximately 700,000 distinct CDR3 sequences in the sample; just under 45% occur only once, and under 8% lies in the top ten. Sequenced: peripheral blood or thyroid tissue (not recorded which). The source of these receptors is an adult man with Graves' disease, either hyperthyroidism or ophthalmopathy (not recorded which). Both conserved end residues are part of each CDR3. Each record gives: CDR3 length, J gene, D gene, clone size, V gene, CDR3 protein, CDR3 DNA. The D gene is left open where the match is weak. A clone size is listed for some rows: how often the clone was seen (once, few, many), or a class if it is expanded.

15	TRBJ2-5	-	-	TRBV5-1	CASSLGNQYQETQYF	TGCGCCAGCAGCTTGGGGAACCAGTACCAAGAGACCCAGTACTTC
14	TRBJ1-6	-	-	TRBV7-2	CASSGQLKNSPLHF	TGTGCCAGCAGCGGACAGCTGAAGAATTCACCCCTCCACTTT
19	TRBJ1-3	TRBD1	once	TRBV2	CAIRPGQGDAAPSGNTIYF	TGTGCCATCAGGCCTGGACAGGGGGACGCGGCTCCCTCTGGAAACACCATATATTTT
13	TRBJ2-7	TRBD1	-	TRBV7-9	CASSDTGADEQYF	TGTGCCAGCAGCGACACAGGGGCGGACGAGCAGTACTTC
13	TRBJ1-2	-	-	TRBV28	CASSRQLSYGYTF	TGTGCCAGCAGTCGACAGCTTAGCTATGGCTACACCTTC
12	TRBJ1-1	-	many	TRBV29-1	CSVGGAKGEAFF	TGCAGCGTTGGGGGGGCTAAAGGTGAAGCTTTCTTT
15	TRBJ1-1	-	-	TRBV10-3	CASSPAGGPNTEAFF	TGTGCCAGCAGTCCCGCCGGGGGGCCGAACACTGAAGCTTTCTTT
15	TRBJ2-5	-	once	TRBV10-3	CAIRPSQGGTETQYF	TGTGCCATCAGACCCTCACAGGGGGGGACAGAGACCCAGTACTTC
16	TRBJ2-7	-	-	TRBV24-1	CATSDGGRGEHHEQYF	TGTGCCACCAGTGATGGGGGACGGGGAGAGCATCACGAGCAGTACTTC
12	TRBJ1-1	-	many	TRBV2	CASINRNTEAFF	TGTGCCAGCATTAACAGGAACACTGAAGCTTTCTTT
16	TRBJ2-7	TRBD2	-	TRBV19	CASSMGSLAGAYEQYF	TGTGCCAGTAGTATGGGCTCTCTAGCGGGGGCCTACGAGCAGTACTTC
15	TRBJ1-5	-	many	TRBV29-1	CSVSIDNLSNQPQHF	TGCAGCGTCTCGATCGACAACCTTAGCAATCAGCCCCAGCATTTT
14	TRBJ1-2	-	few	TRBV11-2	CASSLEEGTYGYTF	TGTGCCAGCAGCTTAGAGGAGGGAACCTATGGCTACACCTTC
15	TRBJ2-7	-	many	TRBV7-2	CASSLSDPLAYEQYF	TGTGCCAGCAGCTTATCGGATCCCCTAGCATACGAGCAGTACTTC
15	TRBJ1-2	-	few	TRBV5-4	CASSLESATNYGYTF	TGTGCCAGCAGCTTGGAGTCCGCAACTAACTATGGCTACACCTTC
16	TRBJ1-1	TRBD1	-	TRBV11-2	CASSLWDRGLNTEAFF	TGTGCCAGCAGCTTGTGGGACAGGGGTTTGAACACTGAAGCTTTCTTT
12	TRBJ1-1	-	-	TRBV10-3	CASRTQQGSAFF	TGTGCCAGCAGGACCCAACAGGGCTCAGCTTTCTTT
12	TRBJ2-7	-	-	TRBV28	CASSVSAYEQYF	TGTGCCAGCAGCGTCTCGGCCTACGAGCAGTACTTC